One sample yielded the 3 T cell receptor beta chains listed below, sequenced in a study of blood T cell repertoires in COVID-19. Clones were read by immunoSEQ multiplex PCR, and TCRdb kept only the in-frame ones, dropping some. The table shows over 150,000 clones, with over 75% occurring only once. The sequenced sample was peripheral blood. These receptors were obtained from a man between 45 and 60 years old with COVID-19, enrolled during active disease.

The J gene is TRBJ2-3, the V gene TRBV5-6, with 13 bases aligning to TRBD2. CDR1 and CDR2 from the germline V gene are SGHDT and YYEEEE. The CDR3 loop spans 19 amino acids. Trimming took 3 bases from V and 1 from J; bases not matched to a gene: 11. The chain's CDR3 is CASSSQTSGRRPGTDTQYF. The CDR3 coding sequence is TGTGCCAGCAGCTCCCAGACTAGCGGGAGGCGGCCGGGCACAGATACGCAGTATTTT. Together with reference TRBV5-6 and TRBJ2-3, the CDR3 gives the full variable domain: DAGVTQSPTHLIKTRGQQVTLRCSPKSGHDTVSWYQQALGQGPQFIFQYYEEEERQRGNFPDRFSGHQFPNYSSELNVNALLLGDSALYLCASSSQTSGRRPGTDTQYFGPGTRLTVL.

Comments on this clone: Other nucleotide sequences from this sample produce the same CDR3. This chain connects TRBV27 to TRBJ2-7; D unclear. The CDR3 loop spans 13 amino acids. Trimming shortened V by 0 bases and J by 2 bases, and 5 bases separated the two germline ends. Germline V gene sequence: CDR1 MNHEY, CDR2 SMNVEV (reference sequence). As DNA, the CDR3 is TGTGCCAGCAGTTTATCACTCACCTACGAGCAGTACTTC. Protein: CASSLSLTYEQYF.

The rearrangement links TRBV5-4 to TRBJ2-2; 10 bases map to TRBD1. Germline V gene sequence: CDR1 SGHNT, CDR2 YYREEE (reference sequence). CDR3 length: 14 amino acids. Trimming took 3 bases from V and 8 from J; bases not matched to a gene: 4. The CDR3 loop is CASSWDRGQGELFF. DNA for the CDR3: TGTGCCAGCAGCTGGGACAGGGGCCAGGGGGAGCTGTTTTTT.